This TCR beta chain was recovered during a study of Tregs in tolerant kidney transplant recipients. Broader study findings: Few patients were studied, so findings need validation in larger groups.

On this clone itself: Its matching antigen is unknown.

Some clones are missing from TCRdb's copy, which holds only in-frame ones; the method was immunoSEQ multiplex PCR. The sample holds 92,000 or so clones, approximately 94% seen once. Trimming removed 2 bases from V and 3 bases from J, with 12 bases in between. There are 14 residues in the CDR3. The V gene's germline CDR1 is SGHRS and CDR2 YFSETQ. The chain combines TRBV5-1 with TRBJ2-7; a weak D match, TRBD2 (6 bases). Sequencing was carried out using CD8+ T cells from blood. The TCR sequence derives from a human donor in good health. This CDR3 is CASSFPGSGYEQYF. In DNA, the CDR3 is TGCGCCAGCAGCTTCCCCGGGAGCGGCTACGAGCAGTACTTC.